Sequencing of this TCR beta chain was carried out in a study of human T cells and chemical hapten exposure. The CDR3 is 14 amino acids. Germline lookup yields CDR1 MDHEN and CDR2 SYDVKM. The junction had 7 bases not matched to a gene; V was cut back by 7 bases and J by 3 bases. TCRdb redid the calling of the RACE reads with MiXCR, one entry per CDR3 protein. There are some 89,000 distinct CDR3 sequences in the sample; roughly a tenth occur only once, and approximately 2.3% lies in the top ten. Documented time point: patch test 2, 6 weeks after DPC sensitization. Treatment indicated: therapeutic diphenylcyclopropenone sensitization with weekly scalp DPC.

The V gene is TRBV28, the J gene TRBJ2-5; the match to TRBD1 covers 8 bases. The specimen comprised whole blood, sampled in connection with sensitization to the hapten diphenylcyclopropenone (DPC). This sequence originates from a woman under 40 with alopecia areata. Some clones in this sample may be carry-over from other donors' samples. The DNA of the CDR3 is TGTGCCAGCAACCCACAGGGGGACAAAGAGACCCAGTACTTC. This encodes CASNPQGDKETQYF.